The 29 T cell receptor beta chains in this list originate from one sample, sequenced in a study of T cells in Graves' hyperthyroidism and ophthalmopathy. Amplification of TCR beta CDR3 regions used RNA as the template. A set of HTBI primers served as the primers for a first-round RT-PCR of the TCR CDR3. TCRdb re-derived calls from the multiplex PCR reads in MiXCR, one entry per CDR3 protein. The profile shows about 320,000 distinct CDR3 sequences, 16% of them singletons. Sequencing was performed on blood. The source is a young man with Graves' hyperthyroidism.

The genes are TRBV6-2 or TRBV6-3 and TRBJ2-3, with TRBD2 matching 9 bases. The CDR3 is 13 amino acids. Unmatched junction bases numbered 8, after V lost 5 bases and J lost 11 bases. The germline CDR1 and CDR2 sequences are MNHEY and SVGEGT. The CDR3 nucleotides read TGTGCCAGCAGTCACGTAGCGGGAGAGGGGCAGTATTTT. Amino acids: CASSHVAGEGQYF.

This clonotype was counted at least ten times. The rearrangement uses TRBV6-1 and TRBJ2-1; weak D call: TRBD1 (5 bases). V was shortened by 5 bases and J by 4 bases, with 15 bases between the two germline ends. Germline CDR1 MNHNS, CDR2 SASEGT. This CDR3 comprises 15 residues. CDR3 DNA: TGTGCCAGCAGTCCCCTTAAGGGGCGGTACAATGAGCAGTTCTTC. It yields the protein CASSPLKGRYNEQFF.

This clonotype was seen repeatedly, ten times or more. The J gene is TRBJ2-2, the V gene TRBV28; D might be TRBD2 (7 bases). Germline loops: CDR1 MDHEN, CDR2 SYDVKM. Trimming shortened V by 8 bases and J by 4 bases, and 20 bases separated the two germline ends. The length of the CDR3 is 16 residues. CDR3 DNA: TGTGCCAGCGCGGGGGCGGCCAGACGTTTCACCGGGGAGCTGTTTTTT. This gives the protein CASAGAARRFTGELFF.

In nucleotides, the CDR3 is TGTGCCAGCTCACCTACGACAGGGGGCTTGGCTCAGCCCCAGCATTTT. Residues: CASSPTTGGLAQPQHF. The V call is TRBV18, the J call TRBJ1-5; TRBD1 aligns across 10 bases. The CDR3 extends over 16 amino acids. Trimming took 3 bases from V and 6 from J; bases not matched to a gene: 8. CDR1 is KGHSH, CDR2 LQKENI, per germline.

This clonotype appeared many times. V and J are TRBV20-1 and TRBJ1-2; 7 positions match TRBD1. The ends lost 0 bases at V and 8 bases at J; junction bases unmatched: 9. Germline assignment: CDR1 DFQATT and CDR2 SNEGSKA (reference sequence). This CDR3 has 14 residues. In nucleotides, the CDR3 is TGCAGTGCTAGAGAAGACAGTCAGGGGGGCGGCTACACCTTC. Translation: CSAREDSQGGGYTF.

This clonotype came up many times. The chain joins TRBV15 to TRBJ2-7; D assignment may be TRBD1 or TRBD2 (5 bases each). Germline V gene lookup returns CDR1 LNHNV and CDR2 YYDKDF (reference sequence). With 5 bases removed from V and 7 bases from J, the gap between germline ends came to 9 bases. This CDR3 is 11 amino acids long. CDR3 loop: CATSEGREQYF. CDR3 in DNA: TGTGCCACCAGCGAGGGGCGGGAGCAGTACTTC.

The CDR3 here is CASSLDQTGQANTGELFF. The CDR3 nucleotides read TGTGCCAGCAGTTTGGACCAGACCGGGCAGGCGAACACCGGGGAGCTGTTTTTT. This rearrangement joins TRBV12-3 or TRBV12-4 to TRBJ2-2; unclear D gene. The CDR3 is 18 amino acids. Between the trimmed V and J ends, which lost 3 bases and 0 bases, there was a span of 17 bases.

In its sample, this clonotype was seen many times. The V gene is TRBV6-1, the J gene TRBJ2-5, with D possibly TRBD1 on 6 matching bases. The V gene's germline CDR1 is MNHNS and CDR2 SASEGT. CDR3 length: 14 residues. Deletions cut 5 bases from V and 6 bases from J, with 16 bases between. Here the CDR3 DNA reads TGTGCCAGCAGTACCAAACAGGGACGGCAGACCCAGTACTTC. It translates to CASSTKQGRQTQYF.

V usage is TRBV12-3 or TRBV12-4 and J usage is TRBJ2-1; D could derive from TRBD1 or TRBD2 (5 bases each). Trimming left V 3 bases short and J 4 bases short, with 10 bases between. This CDR3 region has 14 residues. CDR3 DNA: TGTGCCAGCAGTTTTTGGGACCCTTACAATGAGCAGTTCTTC. Protein product: CASSFWDPYNEQFF.

This clonotype was seen only a few times. This chain connects TRBV9 to TRBJ2-3; D not resolved. CDR1 is SGDLS and CDR2 is YYNGEE in the germline V gene. Deletions cut 4 bases from V and 6 bases from J, with 18 bases between. There are 15 residues in the CDR3. DNA of the CDR3: TGTGCCAGCAGCCCCGAGTTGTCCCCTGGGGATACGCAGTATTTT. Translating it yields CASSPELSPGDTQYF.

The table lists this clonotype with many counts. V usage is TRBV6-5 and J usage is TRBJ2-1; either TRBD1 or TRBD2 may supply D (5 bases each). V lost 0 bases and J 6 bases, leaving 9 bases between the germline ends. Germline V gives CDR1 MNHEY, CDR2 SVGAGI. The CDR3 has 14 amino acids. CDR3: CASSYSSGANEQFF. For the CDR3, the DNA is TGTGCCAGCAGTTACTCATCCGGGGCCAATGAGCAGTTCTTC.

This clonotype turned up a few times. The V gene is TRBV30, the J gene TRBJ2-5; D tentatively fits TRBD1 or TRBD2 (5 bases each). Trimming pared 1 base from V and 5 bases from J, leaving 11 bases between. Germline assignment: CDR1 GTSNPN and CDR2 SVGIG (reference sequence). The CDR3 extends over 13 amino acids. For the CDR3, the DNA is TGTGCCTGGAGTGGTGGGACCCAGGAGACCCAGTACTTC. Encoded protein: CAWSGGTQETQYF.

This clonotype was observed at least ten times. The chain employs TRBV20-1 and TRBJ2-7; perhaps TRBD1 as D (6 bases). Trimming took 5 bases from V and 4 from J, leaving 15 bases between them. This CDR3 has 13 residues. Germline CDR1 and CDR2: DFQATT and SNEGSKA (reference sequence). The CDR3 sequence is CSAPDRIPYEQYF. The CDR3 bases are TGCAGTGCTCCCGACAGGATACCGTACGAGCAGTACTTC.

This clonotype came up a few times. V and J are TRBV5-1 and TRBJ1-6; D might be TRBD1 (5 bases). This CDR3 has 14 residues. Germline V gives CDR1 SGHRS, CDR2 YFSETQ. Trimming shortened V by 7 bases and J by 9 bases, and 17 bases separated the two germline ends. CDR3 in amino acids: CASGQDGGGSPLHF. The CDR3 DNA reads TGCGCCAGCGGACAAGATGGGGGGGGTTCACCCCTCCACTTT.

The chain has TRBV29-1 and TRBJ2-7; a possible D gene is TRBD1 (6 bases). Trimming pared 4 bases from V and 4 bases from J, leaving 23 bases between. CDR1 and CDR2 from the germline V gene are SQVTM and ANQGSEA. The CDR3 contains 16 residues. The CDR3 here is CSVASLRGARAYEQYF. The CDR3 region has the DNA TGCAGCGTTGCCAGCCTCAGGGGCGCCCGGGCATACGAGCAGTACTTC.

The sample holds many counts of this clonotype. The CDR3 reads CASSWGQGADEQFF. DNA of the CDR3: TGCGCCAGCAGCTGGGGACAGGGGGCGGATGAGCAGTTCTTC. The chain employs TRBV5-1 and TRBJ2-1; TRBD1 aligns across 12 bases. V was pared by 3 bases and J by 8 bases, with 3 bases of the junction left unmatched. This CDR3 spans 14 amino acids. CDR1 and CDR2 (germline): SGHRS, YFSETQ.

The V gene is TRBV7-9, the J gene TRBJ2-1, with D possibly matching TRBD2 (5 bases). This CDR3 is built from 16 residues. Germline loops: CDR1 SEHNR, CDR2 FQNEAQ (reference sequence). The germline V and J ends were trimmed by 6 bases and 3 bases, with 18 bases remaining between them. The CDR3 bases are TGTGCCAGCAGAGGTTTAGTGGGAGAGGACTACAATGAGCAGTTCTTC. This gives the protein CASRGLVGEDYNEQFF.

The rearrangement joins TRBV3-1 to TRBJ2-1; D unresolved. Germline CDR1 is LGHDT and CDR2 is YNNKEL (reference sequence). CDR3 size: 14 residues. Trimming removed 0 bases at V and 7 bases at J, with 10 bases between. CDR3 in DNA: TGTGCCAGCAGCCAAGATTTCCCCAGGAATGAGCAGTTCTTC. Its translation is CASSQDFPRNEQFF.

This clonotype was counted at least ten times. The V and J genes are TRBV11-2 and TRBJ2-7; 7 bases are shared with TRBD1. Germline V gene data show CDR1 as SGHAT and CDR2 as FQNNGV. This CDR3 has 14 residues. Trimming at V came to 3 bases and at J to 2 bases, leaving 4 bases not matched to a gene. The CDR3 protein is CASSFPTGAYEQYF. CDR3 DNA sequence: TGTGCCAGCAGCTTCCCAACAGGGGCCTACGAGCAGTACTTC.

The chain links TRBV4-2 to TRBJ2-7, with 13 bases identical to TRBD2. Germline-derived CDR1 and CDR2 are LGHNA and YNFKEQ. V trimming: 1 base; J trimming: 1 base; junction bases outside the gene matches: 7. The length of the CDR3 is 18 residues. CDR3 protein: CASSQVGLAGKGSYEQYF. CDR3 nucleotides: TGTGCCAGCAGCCAAGTGGGACTAGCGGGAAAAGGGTCCTACGAGCAGTACTTC.

In its sample, this clonotype was seen once. The limits of the CDR3 on the DNA are not certain, so only TCRdb's listed CDR3 is given. The V gene is TRBV5-5, the J gene TRBJ1-1. The CDR3 sequence runs 14 residues, both termini included. The V gene's germline CDR1 is SGHKS and CDR2 YYEKEE (reference sequence). The CDR3 sequence is CASSFGAGGSEAFF.

The chain is built from TRBV6-5 and TRBJ1-1; D is unresolved. This CDR3 spans 13 amino acids. V was shortened by 2 bases and J by 9 bases, with 13 bases between the two germline ends. Germline lookup yields CDR1 MNHEY and CDR2 SVGAGI. CDR3 DNA sequence: TGTGCCAGCAGTTACACACAACCATCTAAAGCTTTCTTT. Translated: CASSYTQPSKAFF.

With regard to this clonotype: Relative to the germline gene, one junction end is altered; a read error may explain this. The chain has TRBV7-9 and TRBJ1-1; 8 positions agree with TRBD1. The CDR3 totals 16 residues. The germline gives CDR1 SEHNR, CDR2 FQNEAQ (reference sequence). CDR3 DNA: TGTGCCAGCAGCTTCCAGCTCGGACAGGGAGGCTACGAAGCTCTCTTT. Translating gives CASSFQLGQGGYEALF. Filled out from reference TRBV7-9 and TRBJ1-1, the complete variable domain reads DTGVSQNPRHKITKRGQNVTFRCDPISEHNRLYWYRQTLGQGPEFLTYFQNEAQLEKSRLLSDRFSAERPKGSFSTLEIQRTEQGDSAMYLCASSFQLGQGGYEALFGQGTRLTVV.

Note on this clonotype: One end of the junction does not line up with germline, which may come from a read error. This chain uses TRBV30 with TRBJ2-7; D gene unclear. From germline, CDR1 is GTSNPN and CDR2 SVGIG (reference sequence). This CDR3 has 14 residues. CDR3 sequence reads: CAWRPGDIVYEPYF. CDR3 DNA: TGTGCCTGGAGACCTGGAGACATAGTCTACGAGCCGTACTTC.

V gene TRBV3-1 combines with J gene TRBJ1-4, with TRBD1 as a possible D gene (6 bases). This CDR3 has 16 amino acids. V was cut by 5 bases and J by 8 bases, with 21 bases left in between. Per the germline V gene, CDR1 is LGHDT and CDR2 is YNNKEL (reference sequence). CDR3 sequence: CASSARGGRREEKLFF. DNA of the CDR3: TGTGCCAGCAGCGCTCGCGGGGGGCGCCGGGAAGAAAAACTGTTTTTT.

This clonotype has a handful of counts. The chain joins TRBV5-1 to TRBJ1-3, with D tentatively TRBD1 (6 bases). Germline V gene sequence: CDR1 SGHRS, CDR2 YFSETQ. Trimming pared 2 bases from V and 2 bases from J, leaving 17 bases between. The CDR3 runs to 17 residues. In DNA, the CDR3 is TGCGCCAGCAGCTTACTTTACAGGGTTTTGGCTGGAAACACCATATATTTT. Amino acid sequence: CASSLLYRVLAGNTIYF.

This clonotype was found many times. The gene calls are TRBV11-2 and TRBJ2-1; 14 positions agree with TRBD2. Germline loops: CDR1 SGHAT, CDR2 FQNNGV. V lost 5 bases and J lost 6; bases outside the gene matches: 6. The length of the CDR3 is 16 residues. The CDR3 nucleotides read TGTGCCAGCAGCCCCGGACTAGCGGGAGGCCGCAATGAGCAGTTCTTC. Protein product: CASSPGLAGGRNEQFF.

Points on this clonotype: Because it lacks the conserved phenylalanine or tryptophan at the end, this CDR3 is likely a read error. V is TRBV20-1 and J is TRBJ2-1; tentative D call: TRBD2 (6 bases). The V and J ends lost 5 bases and 2 bases respectively, with 13 bases between them. The CDR3 length is 14 residues. In germline, CDR1 is DFQATT, CDR2 SNEGSKA (reference sequence). The CDR3 DNA follows: TGCAGTGCTCCCCGCCGCGGGACCTACAATGAGCAGTTCTCC. This codes for CSAPRRGTYNEQFS.

This clonotype occurred a few times. A much larger clone sits a single nucleotide away, making a read error possible. V usage is TRBV12-3 or TRBV12-4 and J usage is TRBJ2-1, with TRBD2 identical over 13 bases. V lost 5 bases to trimming and J lost 7 bases; unmatched junction nucleotides: 2. The CDR3 has 14 amino acids. The CDR3 coding sequence is TGTGCCAGCAGTGGGACTAGCGGGATGAATGAGCAGTTCTTC. It specifies CASSGTSGMNEQFF.